The sequence of this T cell receptor beta chain was determined in a study of early T cells in non-severe SARS-CoV-2 infection. MiXCR was run by TCRdb on the 5' RACE reads, yielding one entry per CDR3 protein. The sample lists about 27,000 distinct CDR3 sequences, 5% to 5.5% occurring once. Per the germline V gene, CDR1 is SGHNT and CDR2 is YYREEE (reference sequence). Trimming pared 3 bases from V and 2 bases from J, leaving 8 bases between. There are 14 residues in the CDR3. The receptor was derived from an adult who was a healthcare worker with PCR-confirmed SARS-CoV-2 infection or an uninfected control (not recorded which). Input material: whole blood. V gene TRBV5-4 combines with J gene TRBJ2-2, with TRBD2 as a possible D gene (6 bases). This chain's CDR3 is CASSWGLNTGELFF. In DNA form, the CDR3 reads TGTGCCAGCAGCTGGGGACTCAACACCGGGGAGCTGTTTTTT.